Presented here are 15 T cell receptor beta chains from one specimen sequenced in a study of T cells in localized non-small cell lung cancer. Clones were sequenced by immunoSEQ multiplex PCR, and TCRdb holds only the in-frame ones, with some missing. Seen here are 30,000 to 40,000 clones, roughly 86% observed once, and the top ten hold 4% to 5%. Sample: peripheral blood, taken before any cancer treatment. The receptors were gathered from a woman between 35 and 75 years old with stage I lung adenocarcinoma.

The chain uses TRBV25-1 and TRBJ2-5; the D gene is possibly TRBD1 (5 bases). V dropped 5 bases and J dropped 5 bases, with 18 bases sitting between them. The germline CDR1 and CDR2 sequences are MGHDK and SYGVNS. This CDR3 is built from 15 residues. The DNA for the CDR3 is TGTGCCAGCAGTCGCGACGGGCAGGGTGGGGAGACCCAGTACTTC. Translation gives CASSRDGQGGETQYF. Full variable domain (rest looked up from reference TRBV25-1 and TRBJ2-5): EADIYQTPRYLVIGTGKKITLECSQTMGHDKMYWYQQDPGMELHLIHYSYGVNSTEKGDLSSESTVSRIRTEHFPLTLESARPSHTSQYLCASSRDGQGGETQYFGPGTRLLVL.

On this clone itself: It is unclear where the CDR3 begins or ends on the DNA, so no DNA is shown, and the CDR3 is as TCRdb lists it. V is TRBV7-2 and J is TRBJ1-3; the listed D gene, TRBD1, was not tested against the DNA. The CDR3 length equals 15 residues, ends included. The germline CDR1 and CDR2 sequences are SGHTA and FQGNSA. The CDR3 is CASSSSQGGGNTIYF.

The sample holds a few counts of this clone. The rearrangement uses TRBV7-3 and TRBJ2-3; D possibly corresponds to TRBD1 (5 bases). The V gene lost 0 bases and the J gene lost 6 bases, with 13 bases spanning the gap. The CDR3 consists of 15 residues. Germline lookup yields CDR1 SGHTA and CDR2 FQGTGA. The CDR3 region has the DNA TGTGCCAGCAGCTTAACTGACAGTCGTTGGGATACGCAGTATTTT. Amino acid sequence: CASSLTDSRWDTQYF.

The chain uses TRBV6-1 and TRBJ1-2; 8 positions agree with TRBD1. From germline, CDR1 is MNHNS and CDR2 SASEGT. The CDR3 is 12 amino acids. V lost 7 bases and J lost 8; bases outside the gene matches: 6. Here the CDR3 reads CASTPTGEGYTF. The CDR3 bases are TGTGCCAGCACCCCGACAGGGGAAGGCTACACCTTC.

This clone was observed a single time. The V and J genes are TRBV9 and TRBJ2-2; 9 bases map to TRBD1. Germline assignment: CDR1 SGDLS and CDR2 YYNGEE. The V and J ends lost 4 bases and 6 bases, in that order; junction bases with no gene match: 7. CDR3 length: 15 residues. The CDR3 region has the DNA TGTGCCAGCAGCCCGTGGGACAGGGAGGCCGGGGAGCTGTTTTTT. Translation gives CASSPWDREAGELFF. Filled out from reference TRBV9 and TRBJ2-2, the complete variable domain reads DSGVTQTPKHLITATGQRVTLRCSPRSGDLSVYWYQQSLDQGLQFLIQYYNGEERAKGNILERFSAQQFPDLHSELNLSSLELGDSALYFCASSPWDREAGELFFGEGSRLTVL.

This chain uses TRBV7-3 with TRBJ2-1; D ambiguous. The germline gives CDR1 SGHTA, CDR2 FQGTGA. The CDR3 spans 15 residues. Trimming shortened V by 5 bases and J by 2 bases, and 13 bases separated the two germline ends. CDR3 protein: CASSQVADTYNEQFF. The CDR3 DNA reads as TGTGCCAGCAGCCAGGTGGCAGACACCTACAATGAGCAGTTCTTC.

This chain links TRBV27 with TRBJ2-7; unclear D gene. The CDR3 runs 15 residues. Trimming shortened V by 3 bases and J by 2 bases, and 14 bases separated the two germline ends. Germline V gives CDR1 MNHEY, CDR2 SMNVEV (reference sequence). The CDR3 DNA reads TGTGCCAGCAGTTTTGTAGGTGGCTCGACCTACGAGCAGTACTTC. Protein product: CASSFVGGSTYEQYF.

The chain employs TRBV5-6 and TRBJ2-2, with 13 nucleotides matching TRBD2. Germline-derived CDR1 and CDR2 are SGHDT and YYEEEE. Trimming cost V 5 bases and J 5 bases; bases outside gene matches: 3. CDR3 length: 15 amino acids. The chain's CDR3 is CASRETSGRTGELFF. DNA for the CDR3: TGTGCCAGCAGGGAGACTAGCGGGAGGACCGGGGAGCTGTTTTTT.

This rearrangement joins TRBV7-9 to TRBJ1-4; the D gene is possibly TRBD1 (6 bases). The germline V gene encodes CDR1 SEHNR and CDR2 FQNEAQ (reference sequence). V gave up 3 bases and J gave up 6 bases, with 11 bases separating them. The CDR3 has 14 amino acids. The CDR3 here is CASSFGGGYEKLFF. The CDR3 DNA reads TGTGCCAGCAGCTTTGGTGGGGGCTATGAAAAACTGTTTTTT.

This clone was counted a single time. As DNA, the CDR3 is TGTGCCAGCAGCAGGACAGCCCTGAGCTCCTACGAGCAGTACTTC. Its translation: CASSRTALSSYEQYF. This rearrangement joins TRBV7-2 to TRBJ2-7; a possible D gene is TRBD1 (6 bases). Looked up from germline, CDR1 is SGHTA and CDR2 is FQGNSA. The CDR3 spans 15 residues. V dropped 5 bases and J dropped 0 bases, with 14 bases sitting between them.

This CDR3 is CASSATVNTEAFF. CDR3 DNA sequence: TGTGCCAGTAGTGCTACGGTGAACACTGAAGCTTTCTTT. The chain recombines TRBV19 with TRBJ1-1; D gene uncertain. The CDR3 is 13 amino acids. CDR1 and CDR2 from the germline V gene are LNHDA and SQIVND (reference sequence). V lost 5 bases, J lost 0 bases, and 7 bases lay in between. Drawing the rest from reference TRBV19 and TRBJ1-1, the complete variable domain is DGGITQSPKYLFRKEGQNVTLSCEQNLNHDAMYWYRQDPGQGLRLIYYSQIVNDFQKGDIAEGYSVSREKKESFPLTVTSAQKNPTAFYLCASSATVNTEAFFGQGTRLTVV.

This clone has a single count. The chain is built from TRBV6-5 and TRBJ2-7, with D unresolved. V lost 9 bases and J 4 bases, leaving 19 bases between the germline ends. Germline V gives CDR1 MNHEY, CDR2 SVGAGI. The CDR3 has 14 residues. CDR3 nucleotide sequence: TGTGCCAGGGAAGCATTTTGGTCGAAGTACGAGCAGTACTTC. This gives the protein CAREAFWSKYEQYF.

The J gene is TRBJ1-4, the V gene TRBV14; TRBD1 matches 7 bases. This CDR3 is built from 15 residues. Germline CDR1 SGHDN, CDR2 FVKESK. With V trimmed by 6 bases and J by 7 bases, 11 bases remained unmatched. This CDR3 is CASSLTGEGSEKLFF. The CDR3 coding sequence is TGTGCCAGCAGTCTAACAGGGGAAGGGAGTGAAAAACTGTTTTTT.

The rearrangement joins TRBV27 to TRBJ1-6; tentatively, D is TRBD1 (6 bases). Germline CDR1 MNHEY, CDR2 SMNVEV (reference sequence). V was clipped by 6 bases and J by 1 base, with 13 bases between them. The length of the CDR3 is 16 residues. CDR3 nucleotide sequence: TGTGCCAGCAGCTGGGGGGGCTTATCCTATAATTCACCCCTCCACTTT. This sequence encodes CASSWGGLSYNSPLHF.

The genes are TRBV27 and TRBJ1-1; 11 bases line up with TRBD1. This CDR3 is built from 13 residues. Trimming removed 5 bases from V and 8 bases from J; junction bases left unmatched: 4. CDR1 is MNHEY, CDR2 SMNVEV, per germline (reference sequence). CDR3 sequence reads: CASSRRTGGEAFF. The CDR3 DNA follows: TGTGCCAGCAGTCGCCGGACAGGGGGCGAAGCTTTCTTT.